This T cell receptor (beta chain) emerged from a study of OX40 agonist ivuxolimab in advanced cancers. The investigators sampled blood at baseline, at cycle 4 day 1, and at cycle 7 day 1. The CDR3 runs 14 residues. Looked up from germline, CDR1 is SGHDT and CDR2 is YYEEEE. V lost 0 bases to trimming and J lost 4 bases, with 7 bases between them. Sequencing used immunoSEQ multiplex PCR; TCRdb keeps in-frame clones, though not all of them. Among about 63,000 clones, around 90% were seen once, and the ten largest hold 3.5% to 5%. The sequenced sample was CD4+ or CD8+ T cells sorted from blood, obtained in a trial of the OX40 agonist ivuxolimab. This chain joins TRBV5-6 and TRBJ1-4; D is undetermined. The clonotype was recovered from an adult with an advanced solid tumor such as melanoma, head and neck, liver or kidney cancer. CDR3: CASSLVPFNEKLFF. CDR3 in DNA: TGTGCCAGCAGCTTGGTACCCTTTAATGAAAAACTGTTTTTT.